Shown below are 24 T cell receptor beta chains from a single sample sequenced in a study of T cell responses to AZD1222 COVID-19 vaccine. Sequencing used immunoSEQ multiplex PCR; TCRdb keeps in-frame clones, though not all of them. The sample holds around 140,000 clones; approximately 90% are singletons and the top ten take 1.5% to 2%. This sample comprised peripheral blood, obtained on day 0 of AZD1222 vaccination. These receptors were taken from an adult in good health.

J is TRBJ1-1 and V is TRBV6-5, with 8 nucleotides matching TRBD1. After removal of 2 bases from V and 3 bases from J, the junction contained 8 bases not matched to a gene. From germline, CDR1 is MNHEY and CDR2 SVGAGI. The CDR3 totals 16 residues. CDR3 nucleotides: TGTGCCAGCAGTTACGCCAAAGACAGGGGCCACACTGAAGCTTTCTTT. Its translation is CASSYAKDRGHTEAFF.

V gene TRBV4-2 combines with J gene TRBJ2-2; D ambiguous. V was shortened by 1 base and J by 2 bases, with 14 bases between the two germline ends. Germline CDR1 and CDR2: LGHNA and YNFKEQ. The CDR3 has 17 residues. CDR3 coding DNA: TGTGCCAGCAGCCAAGTTGACGGTATGGGTAACACCGGGGAGCTGTTTTTT. Its protein is CASSQVDGMGNTGELFF.

CDR3 amino acids: CATSVELAGGGNEQFF. In DNA, the CDR3 is TGTGCTACCTCCGTCGAACTAGCGGGGGGGGGCAATGAGCAGTTCTTC. The chain couples TRBV10-3 to TRBJ2-1, with TRBD2 matching 13 bases. The CDR3 runs to 16 residues. In germline, CDR1 is ENHRY, CDR2 SYGVKD.

The rearrangement links TRBV4-3 to TRBJ1-2, with 9 positions matching TRBD1. CDR1 LGHNA and CDR2 YSLEER come from the germline V gene. Trimming cost V 0 bases and J 1 base; bases outside gene matches: 6. This CDR3 is 17 amino acids long. The CDR3 DNA is TGCGCCAGCAGCCAAGACCACCCGACAGGGGGTAACTATGGCTACACCTTC. Protein: CASSQDHPTGGNYGYTF.

This chain links TRBV6-5 with TRBJ2-2, with D possibly TRBD2 on 6 matching bases. This CDR3 has 15 residues. Trimming cost V 6 bases and J 6 bases, with 17 bases left between them. Germline values: CDR1 MNHEY, CDR2 SVGAGI. The CDR3 loop is CASRDSGSPAGELFF. DNA for the CDR3: TGTGCCAGCAGAGATAGCGGTTCTCCCGCCGGGGAGCTGTTTTTT.

The V gene is TRBV27, the J gene TRBJ1-2; D is undetermined. The germline V gene has CDR1 MNHEY and CDR2 SMNVEV (reference sequence). There are 13 residues in the CDR3. With 0 bases removed from V and 8 bases from J, the gap between germline ends came to 10 bases. CDR3 residues: CASSLSGSWGYTF. The CDR3, as DNA: TGTGCCAGCAGTTTATCCGGATCATGGGGCTACACCTTC.

The chain recombines TRBV30 with TRBJ2-7, with TRBD1 as a possible D gene (6 bases). The length of the CDR3 is 12 residues. V was cut by 3 bases and J by 6 bases, with 12 bases left in between. Germline assignment: CDR1 GTSNPN and CDR2 SVGIG (reference sequence). The CDR3 loop reads CAWSPGDAEQYF. CDR3 coding DNA: TGTGCCTGGAGCCCAGGGGACGCCGAGCAGTACTTC. Together with reference TRBV30 and TRBJ2-7, the CDR3 gives the full variable domain: SQTIHQWPATLVQPVGSPLSLECTVEGTSNPNLYWYRQAAGRGLQLLFYSVGIGQISSEVPQNLSASRPQDRQFILSSKKLLLSDSGFYLCAWSPGDAEQYFGPGTRLTVT.

This clone has only one observation. This chain connects TRBV30 to TRBJ1-2, with 7 bases aligning to TRBD1. With V trimmed by 7 bases and J by 4 bases, 9 bases remained unmatched. This CDR3 comprises 13 residues. Germline CDR1 and CDR2: GTSNPN and SVGIG (reference sequence). CDR3 bases: TGTGCCTCCCTTTACAGGGGACTCTATGGCTACACCTTC. It translates to CASLYRGLYGYTF.

The V call is TRBV4-2, the J call TRBJ1-1; D is unclear. CDR1 and CDR2 from the germline V gene are LGHNA and YNFKEQ. The CDR3 sequence is 13 residues long. Trimming shortened V by 2 bases and J by 1 base, and 5 bases separated the two germline ends. CDR3 sequence reads: CASSQKGNTEAFF. The DNA for the CDR3 is TGTGCCAGCAGCCAAAAGGGGAACACTGAAGCTTTCTTT.

V is TRBV18 and J is TRBJ1-2, with D unresolved. The CDR3 length is 15 residues. The germline V and J ends were trimmed by 6 bases and 2 bases, with 16 bases remaining between them. Germline V lookup: CDR1 KGHSH, CDR2 LQKENI. This CDR3 reads CASSPPDGENYGYTF. CDR3 sequence (DNA): TGTGCCAGCTCCCCCCCGGACGGCGAGAACTATGGCTACACCTTC.

V and J are TRBV2 and TRBJ1-4; D may be TRBD1 (6 bases). Germline V gene sequence: CDR1 SNHLY, CDR2 FYNNEI. The V end was cut by 2 bases, the J end by 8 bases, with 15 bases between. The CDR3 loop spans 15 amino acids. CDR3 sequence: CASSEISQGREKLFF. The CDR3 DNA follows: TGTGCCAGCAGTGAAATTTCTCAGGGGAGGGAAAAACTGTTTTTT.

The chain uses TRBV5-1 and TRBJ2-4; D is unclear. The V end was cut by 2 bases, the J end by 0 bases, with 9 bases between. The germline gives CDR1 SGHRS, CDR2 YFSETQ. The CDR3 extends over 15 amino acids. CDR3 sequence (DNA): TGCGCCAGCAGCTTTCTTTCAGTAGCCAAAAACATTCAGTACTTC. Residues: CASSFLSVAKNIQYF.

This sequence joins TRBV18 and TRBJ1-3; D not resolved. This CDR3 has 17 amino acids. The V end was cut by 3 bases, the J end by 1 base, with 16 bases between. Germline V gene data show CDR1 as KGHSH and CDR2 as LQKENI. CDR3 residues: CASSPLASSASGNTIYF. DNA of the CDR3: TGTGCCAGCTCACCTCTTGCGTCGTCAGCTTCTGGAAACACCATATATTTT.

V gene TRBV5-1 combines with J gene TRBJ2-5; 14 positions match TRBD2. Germline CDR1 and CDR2: SGHRS and YFSETQ. The CDR3 covers 18 residues. The ends lost 3 bases at V and 1 base at J; junction bases unmatched: 8. This CDR3 reads CASSWGTSGGLSQETQYF. The CDR3 nucleotides read TGCGCCAGCAGCTGGGGGACTAGCGGGGGCCTTAGCCAAGAGACCCAGTACTTC.

The chain joins TRBV30 to TRBJ1-2; D remains ambiguous. This CDR3 has 14 amino acids. Trimming removed 3 bases from V and 0 bases from J, with 11 bases in between. Germline CDR1 reads GTSNPN; CDR2 reads SVGIG (reference sequence). CDR3: CAWRRGSSNYGYTF. The CDR3 DNA reads TGTGCCTGGAGAAGAGGCTCATCTAACTATGGCTACACCTTC.

The chain links TRBV11-2 to TRBJ2-5; weak D call: TRBD1 (5 bases). The CDR3 length is 12 residues. Germline V gene sequence: CDR1 SGHAT, CDR2 FQNNGV. V was pared by 4 bases and J by 7 bases, with 10 bases between. The DNA of the CDR3 is TGTGCCAGCAGCTCCGAAGGGGCGACCCAGTACTTC. It specifies CASSSEGATQYF.

The chain employs TRBV11-2 and TRBJ2-2; 9 bases line up with TRBD1. Trimming removed 2 bases from V and 1 base from J; junction bases left unmatched: 8. Germline lookup yields CDR1 SGHAT and CDR2 FQNNGV. This CDR3 has 18 amino acids. As DNA, the CDR3 is TGTGCCAGCAGCTTAAATCCTTCGGGACAGGGGAACACCGGGGAGCTGTTTTTT. It codes for CASSLNPSGQGNTGELFF.

The sample holds a few counts of this clone. The rearrangement links TRBV19 to TRBJ1-1; D is possibly TRBD1 (5 bases). V lost 7 bases to trimming and J lost 1 base, with 13 bases between them. CDR1 LNHDA and CDR2 SQIVND come from the germline V gene (reference sequence). The CDR3 spans 14 residues. The CDR3 sequence: CASKVGRANTEAFF. The CDR3 region has the DNA TGTGCCAGTAAGGTCGGCAGGGCGAACACTGAAGCTTTCTTT. Full variable domain (remainder filled in from reference TRBV19 and TRBJ1-1): DGGITQSPKYLFRKEGQNVTLSCEQNLNHDAMYWYRQDPGQGLRLIYYSQIVNDFQKGDIAEGYSVSREKKESFPLTVTSAQKNPTAFYLCASKVGRANTEAFFGQGTRLTVV.

The chain employs TRBV7-2 and TRBJ2-7; D is unclear. Germline CDR1 SGHTA, CDR2 FQGNSA. CDR3 length: 16 residues. V shed 5 bases and J shed 1 base, with 18 bases lying between them. The CDR3 DNA sequence: TGTGCCAGCAGCCCAGTCCGTCCCCTATTATCCTACGAGCAGTACTTC. Encoded protein: CASSPVRPLLSYEQYF.

The chain employs TRBV14 and TRBJ1-2; D not certain. Germline CDR1 SGHDN, CDR2 FVKESK. This CDR3 is built from 15 residues. Trimming shortened V by 1 base and J by 8 bases, and 17 bases separated the two germline ends. CDR3 sequence reads: CASSQADIVGGGYTF. CDR3 bases: TGTGCCAGCAGCCAAGCCGACATCGTTGGAGGAGGCTACACCTTC. Full variable domain (remainder filled in from reference TRBV14 and TRBJ1-2): EAGVTQFPSHSVIEKGQTVTLRCDPISGHDNLYWYRRVMGKEIKFLLHFVKESKQDESGMPNNRFLAERTGGTYSTLKVQPAELEDSGVYFCASSQADIVGGGYTFGSGTRLTVV.

The chain links TRBV5-1 to TRBJ2-7, with no clear D. The germline V and J ends were trimmed by 0 bases and 6 bases, with 13 bases remaining between them. Germline CDR1 is SGHRS and CDR2 is YFSETQ. The CDR3 extends over 14 amino acids. The CDR3 nucleotides read TGCGCCAGCAGCTTGGAAGCTCTCCTTGGCGAGCAGTACTTC. The encoded protein is CASSLEALLGEQYF.

The chain couples TRBV19 to TRBJ1-1, with D unclear. The CDR3 is 16 residues long. The germline V gene has CDR1 LNHDA and CDR2 SQIVND (reference sequence). V lost 2 bases and J lost 1, with 14 bases in between. The CDR3 region is CASSIPGPLGNTEAFF. The CDR3 DNA reads as TGTGCCAGTAGTATACCCGGACCGCTGGGGAACACTGAAGCTTTCTTT.

The chain recombines TRBV9 with TRBJ1-5; 9 bases fit TRBD1. Germline V CDR1 and CDR2: SGDLS, YYNGEE. The CDR3 is made up of 14 amino acids. With 5 bases clipped from V and 5 bases from J, the junction kept 5 bases outside the gene matches. CDR3 amino acids: CASSAQGAHQPQHF. CDR3 nucleotides: TGTGCCAGCAGTGCACAGGGGGCCCATCAGCCCCAGCATTTT.

CDR3 sequence: CAWSADRVGNQPQHF. Here the CDR3 DNA reads TGTGCCTGGAGTGCTGACAGGGTCGGCAATCAGCCCCAGCATTTT. The J gene is TRBJ1-5, the V gene TRBV30; 7 bases align to TRBD1. The CDR3 is 15 residues long. V lost 1 base, J lost 2 bases, and 5 bases stayed unmatched. Germline CDR1 is GTSNPN and CDR2 is SVGIG (reference sequence).